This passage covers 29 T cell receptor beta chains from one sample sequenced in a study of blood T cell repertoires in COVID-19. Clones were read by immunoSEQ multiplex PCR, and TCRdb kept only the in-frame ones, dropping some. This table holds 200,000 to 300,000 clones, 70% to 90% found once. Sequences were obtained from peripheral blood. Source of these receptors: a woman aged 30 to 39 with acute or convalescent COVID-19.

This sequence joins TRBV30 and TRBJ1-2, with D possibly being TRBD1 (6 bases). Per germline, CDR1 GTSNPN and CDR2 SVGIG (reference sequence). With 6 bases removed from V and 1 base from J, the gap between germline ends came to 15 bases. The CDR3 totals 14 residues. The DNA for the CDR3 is TGTGCCTGCACCGCCGGACAGCTTAACTATGGCTACACCTTC. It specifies CACTAGQLNYGYTF.

The CDR3 protein is CASSGTSSNEQFF. The CDR3 DNA is TGCGCCAGCAGTGGGACTAGCTCAAATGAGCAGTTCTTC. The chain has TRBV10-1 and TRBJ2-1; 8 bases are shared with TRBD2. V shed 4 bases and J 7 bases; nucleotides not matched to a gene: 3. Germline V CDR1 and CDR2: WNHNN, SYGVQD (reference sequence). The CDR3 length is 13 residues.

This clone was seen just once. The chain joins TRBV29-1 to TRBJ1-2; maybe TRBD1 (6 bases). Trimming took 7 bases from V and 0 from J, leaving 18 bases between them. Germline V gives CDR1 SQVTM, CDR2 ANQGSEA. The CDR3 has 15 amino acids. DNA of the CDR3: TGCAGCGCCGCCGGGACACGGAAAACTAACTATGGCTACACCTTC. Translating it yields CSAAGTRKTNYGYTF. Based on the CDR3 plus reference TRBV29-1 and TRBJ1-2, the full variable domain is SAVISQKPSRDICQRGTSLTIQCQVDSQVTMMFWYRQQPGQSLTLIATANQGSEATYESGFVIDKFPISRPNLTFSTLTVSNMSPEDSSIYLCSAAGTRKTNYGYTFGSGTRLTVV.

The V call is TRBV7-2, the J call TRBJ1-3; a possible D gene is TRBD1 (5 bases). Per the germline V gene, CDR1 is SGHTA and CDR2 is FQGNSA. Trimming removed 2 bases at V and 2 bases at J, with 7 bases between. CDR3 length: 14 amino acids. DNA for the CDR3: TGTGCCAGCAGCTTATGGGGGGCTGGAAACACCATATATTTT. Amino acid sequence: CASSLWGAGNTIYF.

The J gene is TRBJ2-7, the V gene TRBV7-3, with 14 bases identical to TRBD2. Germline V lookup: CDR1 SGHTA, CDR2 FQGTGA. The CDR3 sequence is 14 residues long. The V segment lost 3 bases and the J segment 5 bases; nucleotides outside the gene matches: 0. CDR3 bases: TGTGCCAGCAGCTTGGGACTAGCGGGAGACGAGCAGTACTTC. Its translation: CASSLGLAGDEQYF.

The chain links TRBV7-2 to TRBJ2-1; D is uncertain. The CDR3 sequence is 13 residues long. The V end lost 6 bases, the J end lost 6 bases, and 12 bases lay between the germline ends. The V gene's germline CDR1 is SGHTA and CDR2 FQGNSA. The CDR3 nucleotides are TGTGCCAGCAGGATACCCCCCGGCAATGAGCAGTTCTTC. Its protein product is CASRIPPGNEQFF.

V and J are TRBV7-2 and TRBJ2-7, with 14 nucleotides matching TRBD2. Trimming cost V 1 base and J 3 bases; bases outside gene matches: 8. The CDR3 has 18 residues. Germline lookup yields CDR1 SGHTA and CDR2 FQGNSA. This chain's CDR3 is CASSLVKGTSGRGYEQYF. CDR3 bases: TGTGCCAGCAGCTTAGTTAAAGGGACTAGCGGGAGAGGCTACGAGCAGTACTTC.

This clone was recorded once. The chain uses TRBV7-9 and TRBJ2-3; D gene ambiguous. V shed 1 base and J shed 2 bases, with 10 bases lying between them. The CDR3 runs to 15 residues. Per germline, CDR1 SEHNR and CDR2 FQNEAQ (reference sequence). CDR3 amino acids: CASSLEARVTDTQYF. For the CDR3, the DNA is TGTGCCAGCAGCTTAGAGGCCCGGGTCACAGATACGCAGTATTTT. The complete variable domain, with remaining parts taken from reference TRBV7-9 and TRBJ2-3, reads DTGVSQNPRHKITKRGQNVTFRCDPISEHNRLYWYRQTLGQGPEFLTYFQNEAQLEKSRLLSDRFSAERPKGSFSTLEIQRTEQGDSAMYLCASSLEARVTDTQYFGPGTRLTVL.

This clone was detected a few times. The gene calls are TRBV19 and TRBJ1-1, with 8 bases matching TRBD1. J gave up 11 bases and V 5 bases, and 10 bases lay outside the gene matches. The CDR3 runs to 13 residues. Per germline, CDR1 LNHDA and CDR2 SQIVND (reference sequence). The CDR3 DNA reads TGTGCCAGTAGTGTGACAGGGGAATTTACCGCTTTCTTT. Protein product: CASSVTGEFTAFF.

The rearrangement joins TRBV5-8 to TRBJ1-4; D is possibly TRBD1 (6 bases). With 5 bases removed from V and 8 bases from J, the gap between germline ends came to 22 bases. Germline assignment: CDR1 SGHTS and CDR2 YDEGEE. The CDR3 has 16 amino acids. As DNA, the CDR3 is TGTGCCAGCAGTTGGGGGCCAATGGCTTCTCGGGAAAAACTGTTTTTT. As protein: CASSWGPMASREKLFF. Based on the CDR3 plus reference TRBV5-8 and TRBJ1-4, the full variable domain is EAGVTQSPTHLIKTRGQQATLRCSPISGHTSVYWYQQALGLGLQFLLWYDEGEERNRGNFPPRFSGRQFPNYSSELNVNALELEDSALYLCASSWGPMASREKLFFGSGTQLSVL.

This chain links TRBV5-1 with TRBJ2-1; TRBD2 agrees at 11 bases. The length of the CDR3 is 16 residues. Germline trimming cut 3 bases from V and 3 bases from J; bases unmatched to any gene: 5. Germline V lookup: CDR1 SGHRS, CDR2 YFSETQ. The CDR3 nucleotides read TGCGCCAGCAGCTCCGGACTAGCGGGTAACTACAATGAGCAGTTCTTC. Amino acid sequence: CASSSGLAGNYNEQFF.

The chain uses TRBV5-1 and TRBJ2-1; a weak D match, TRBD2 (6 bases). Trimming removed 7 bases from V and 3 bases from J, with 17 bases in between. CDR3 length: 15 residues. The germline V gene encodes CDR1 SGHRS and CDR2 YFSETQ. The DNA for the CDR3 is TGCGCCAGCGCTAAAAGCGGGTCGAACTACAATGAGCAGTTCTTC. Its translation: CASAKSGSNYNEQFF.

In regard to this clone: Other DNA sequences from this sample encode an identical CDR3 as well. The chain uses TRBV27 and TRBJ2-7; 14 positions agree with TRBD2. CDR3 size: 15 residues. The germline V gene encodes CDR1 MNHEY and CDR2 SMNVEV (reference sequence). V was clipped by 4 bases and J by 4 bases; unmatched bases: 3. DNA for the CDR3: TGTGCCAGCAGTTCAGGACTAGCGGGAGGATACGAGCAGTACTTC. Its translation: CASSSGLAGGYEQYF.

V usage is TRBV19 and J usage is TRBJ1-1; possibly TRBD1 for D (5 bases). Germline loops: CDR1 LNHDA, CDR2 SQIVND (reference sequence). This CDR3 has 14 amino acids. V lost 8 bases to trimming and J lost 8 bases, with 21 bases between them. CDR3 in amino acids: CASPPEGLPPEAFF. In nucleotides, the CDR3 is TGTGCCAGTCCACCCGAGGGACTGCCCCCCGAAGCTTTCTTT.

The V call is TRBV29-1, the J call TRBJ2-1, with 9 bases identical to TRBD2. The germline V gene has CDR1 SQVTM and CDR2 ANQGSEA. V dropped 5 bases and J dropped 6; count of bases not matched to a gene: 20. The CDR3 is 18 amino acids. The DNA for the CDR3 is TGCAGCGTTAGGAGACCCAACCCGCTAGCGGGGACTGTCAATGAGCAGTTCTTC. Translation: CSVRRPNPLAGTVNEQFF.

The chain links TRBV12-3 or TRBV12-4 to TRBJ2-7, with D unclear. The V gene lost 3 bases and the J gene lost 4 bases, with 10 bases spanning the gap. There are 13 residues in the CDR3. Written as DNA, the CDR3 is TGTGCCAGCAGTTTCCCGACTGGGTACGAGCAGTACTTC. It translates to CASSFPTGYEQYF.

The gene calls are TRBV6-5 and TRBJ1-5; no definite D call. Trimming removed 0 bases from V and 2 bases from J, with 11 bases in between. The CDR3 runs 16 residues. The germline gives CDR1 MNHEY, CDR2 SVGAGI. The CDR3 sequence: CASSYSGVPGNQPQHF. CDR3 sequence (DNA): TGTGCCAGCAGTTACTCCGGGGTCCCGGGCAATCAGCCCCAGCATTTT.

The CDR3 is CATGLAYEQYF. The CDR3 nucleotides are TGTGCCACCGGACTAGCTTACGAGCAGTACTTC. The chain joins TRBV10-3 to TRBJ2-7, with 8 bases identical to TRBD2. CDR3 size: 11 residues. The germline gives CDR1 ENHRY, CDR2 SYGVKD. Unmatched junction bases numbered 3, after V lost 10 bases and J lost 4 bases.

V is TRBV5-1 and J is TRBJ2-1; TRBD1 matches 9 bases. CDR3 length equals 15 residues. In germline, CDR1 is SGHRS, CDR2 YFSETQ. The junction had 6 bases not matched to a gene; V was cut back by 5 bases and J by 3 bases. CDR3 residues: CASRPWTGDYNEQFF. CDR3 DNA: TGCGCCAGCAGACCCTGGACAGGGGACTACAATGAGCAGTTCTTC. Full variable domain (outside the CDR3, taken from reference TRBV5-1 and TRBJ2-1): KAGVTQTPRYLIKTRGQQVTLSCSPISGHRSVSWYQQTPGQGLQFLFEYFSETQRNKGNFPGRFSGRQFSNSRSEMNVSTLELGDSALYLCASRPWTGDYNEQFFGPGTRLTVL.

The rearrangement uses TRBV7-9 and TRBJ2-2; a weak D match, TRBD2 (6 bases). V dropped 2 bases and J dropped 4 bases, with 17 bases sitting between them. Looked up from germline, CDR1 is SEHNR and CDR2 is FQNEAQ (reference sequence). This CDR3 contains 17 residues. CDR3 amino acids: CASSLTNGLSLTGELFF. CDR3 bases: TGTGCCAGCAGCTTAACAAATGGACTAAGTCTCACCGGGGAGCTGTTTTTT.

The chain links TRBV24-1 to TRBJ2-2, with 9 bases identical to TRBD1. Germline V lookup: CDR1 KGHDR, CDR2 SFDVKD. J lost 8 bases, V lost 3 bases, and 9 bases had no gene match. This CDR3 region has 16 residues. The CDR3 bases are TGTGCCACCAGTGATGTCGGGACAGGGAGATGGGGGGAGCTGTTTTTT. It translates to CATSDVGTGRWGELFF.

CDR3 sequence reads: CASSEGQGSNQPQHF. CDR3 sequence (DNA): TGTGCCAGCAGCGAAGGACAGGGCAGCAATCAGCCCCAGCATTTT. The chain uses TRBV5-4 and TRBJ1-5; TRBD1 aligns across 8 bases. J gave up 1 base and V 4 bases, and 4 bases lay outside the gene matches. The germline CDR1 and CDR2 sequences are SGHNT and YYREEE (reference sequence). The CDR3 length is 15 residues.

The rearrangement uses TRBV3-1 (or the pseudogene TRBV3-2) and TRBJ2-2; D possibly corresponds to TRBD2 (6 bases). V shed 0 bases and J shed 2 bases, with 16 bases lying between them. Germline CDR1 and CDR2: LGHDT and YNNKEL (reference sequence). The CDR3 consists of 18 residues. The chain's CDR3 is CASSQDRGLPDNTGELFF. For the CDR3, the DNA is TGTGCCAGCAGCCAAGATCGAGGACTACCGGATAACACCGGGGAGCTGTTTTTT.

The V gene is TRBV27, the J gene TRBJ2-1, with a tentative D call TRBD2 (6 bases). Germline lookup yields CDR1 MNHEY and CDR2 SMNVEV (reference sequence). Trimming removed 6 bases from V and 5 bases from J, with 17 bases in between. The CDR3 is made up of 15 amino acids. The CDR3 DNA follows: TGTGCCAGCAGACCCCCCCACGCGGGAAACAATGAGCAGTTCTTC. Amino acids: CASRPPHAGNNEQFF.

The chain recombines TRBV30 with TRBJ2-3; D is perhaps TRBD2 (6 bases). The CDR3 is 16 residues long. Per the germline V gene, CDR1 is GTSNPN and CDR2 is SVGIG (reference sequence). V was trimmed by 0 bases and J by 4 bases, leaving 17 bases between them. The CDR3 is CAWSVPTGGKADTQYF. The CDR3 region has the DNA TGTGCCTGGAGTGTACCCACTGGCGGGAAGGCAGATACGCAGTATTTT.

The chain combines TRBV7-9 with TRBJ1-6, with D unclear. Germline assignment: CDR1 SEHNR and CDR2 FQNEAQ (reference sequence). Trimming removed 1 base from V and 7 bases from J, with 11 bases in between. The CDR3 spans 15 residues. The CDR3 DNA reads TGTGCCAGCAGCTTAGATCAGGCTTCCAATTCACCCCTCCACTTT. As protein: CASSLDQASNSPLHF. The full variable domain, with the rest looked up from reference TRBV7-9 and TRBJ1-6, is DTGVSQNPRHKITKRGQNVTFRCDPISEHNRLYWYRQTLGQGPEFLTYFQNEAQLEKSRLLSDRFSAERPKGSFSTLEIQRTEQGDSAMYLCASSLDQASNSPLHFGNGTRLTVT.

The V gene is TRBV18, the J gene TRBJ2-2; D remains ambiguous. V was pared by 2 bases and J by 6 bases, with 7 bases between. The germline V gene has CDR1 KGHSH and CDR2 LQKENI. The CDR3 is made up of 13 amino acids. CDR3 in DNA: TGTGCCAGCTCACCAGCAGTACCCGGGGAGCTGTTTTTT. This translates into CASSPAVPGELFF. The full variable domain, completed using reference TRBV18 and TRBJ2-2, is NAGVMQNPRHLVRRRGQEARLRCSPMKGHSHVYWYRQLPEEGLKFMVYLQKENIIDESGMPKERFSAEFPKEGPSILRIQQVVRGDSAAYFCASSPAVPGELFFGEGSRLTVL.

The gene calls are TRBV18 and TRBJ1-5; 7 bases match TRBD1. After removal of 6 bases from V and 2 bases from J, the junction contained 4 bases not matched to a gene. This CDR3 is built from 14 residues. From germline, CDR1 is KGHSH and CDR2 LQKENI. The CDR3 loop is CASSPTGGNQPQHF. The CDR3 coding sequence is TGTGCCAGCTCTCCTACAGGGGGCAATCAGCCCCAGCATTTT.

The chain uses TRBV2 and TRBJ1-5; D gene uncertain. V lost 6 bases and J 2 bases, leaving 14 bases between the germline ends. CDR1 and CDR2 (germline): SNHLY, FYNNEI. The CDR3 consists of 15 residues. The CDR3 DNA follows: TGTGCCAGCAGCCCGACATCAGGCGGCAATCAGCCCCAGCATTTT. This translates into CASSPTSGGNQPQHF.